The rows below give T cell receptor beta chains drawn from one sample of a study of cytomegalovirus exposure and HLA in healthy donors. Repertoires were generated with immunoSEQ multiplex PCR, while TCRdb's copy carries only in-frame clones and drops some. Found here are roughly 64,000 clones; the top ten clones hold about 3.6%. Sequenced material: PBMCs. Every receptor here comes from a young woman in good health and CMV-seronegative. CDR3s include the opening cysteine and the closing phenylalanine or tryptophan. The D gene is left open where the match is weak. Clone size is not always given. Where it is, it says once, few, many or a class for expanded clones.

v_call	cdr3_length	clone_size	j_call	d_call	cdr3_nt	cdr3_aa
TRBV19	12	.	TRBJ2-3	.	TGTGCAACAGTGTCCGATACAGATACGCAGTATTTT	CATVSDTDTQYF
TRBV30	16	.	TRBJ2-1	TRBD2	TGTGCCTGGAGTGTTTTAGCTAGCGGATCTTACAATGAGCAGTTCTTC	CAWSVLASGSYNEQFF
TRBV28	14	.	TRBJ2-5	TRBD2	TGTGCCAGCAGTTCCCGGGGGGGTGCGGAGACCCAGTACTTC	CASSSRGGAETQYF
TRBV29-1	13	.	TRBJ1-2	.	TGCAGCGTTGACAACGGGAACTACTATGGCTACACCTTC	CSVDNGNYYGYTF
TRBV6-6	15	.	TRBJ1-2	.	TGTGCCAGCAGTGACCTTGCAGACAGGAGTAAGGGCTACACCTTC	CASSDLADRSKGYTF
TRBV30	14	.	TRBJ1-6	.	TGTGCCTGGAGTCCCCGGGTCCGACCGGCACCCCTACACTTT	CAWSPRVRPAPLHF
TRBV25-1	16	.	TRBJ2-3	TRBD1	TGTGCCAGCACCGAATCTAGGACAGGGAGGTCAGATACGCAGTATTTT	CASTESRTGRSDTQYF
TRBV4-1	14	.	TRBJ1-4	.	TGCGCCAGCAGCCCCGGGGCGGGGCAGGAAAAACTGTTTTTT	CASSPGAGQEKLFF
TRBV4-2	15	.	TRBJ1-2	.	TGTGCCAGCAGCCAAGATAAGGACAGTTTGTATGGCTACACCTTC	CASSQDKDSLYGYTF
TRBV11-3	14	.	TRBJ1-2	.	TGTGCCAGCAGCTCAACAGAGACTAACTATGGCTACACCTTC	CASSSTETNYGYTF
TRBV4-1	15	.	TRBJ2-1	TRBD1	TGCGCCAGCAGCCGGGGGACAGTGCGGGACAATGAGCAGTTCTTC	CASSRGTVRDNEQFF
TRBV28	14	.	TRBJ2-7	.	TGTGCCAGCAGTCCTCGGGTCACGACCTACGAGCAGTACTTC	CASSPRVTTYEQYF
TRBV11-2	12	.	TRBJ2-7	.	TGTGCCAGCAGCTCGTATCGGTACGAGCAGTACTTC	CASSSYRYEQYF
TRBV4-2	13	.	TRBJ2-7	TRBD2	TGTGCCAGCAGCCCATTAGGATTAGCGGGAGTTTACTTC	CASSPLGLAGVYF
TRBV18	16	.	TRBJ2-6	.	TGTGCCAGCTCACCACCGGGGGCTACTGGGGCCAACGTCCTGACTTTC	CASSPPGATGANVLTF
TRBV6-1	14	medium-sized	TRBJ1-2	.	TGTGCCAGCAGTGAGAGGACAGATTTGAGTGGCTACACCTTC	CASSERTDLSGYTF
TRBV5-1	13	.	TRBJ1-1	.	TGCGCCAGCAGCCCCCCCGGGGACACTGAAGCTTTCTTT	CASSPPGDTEAFF
TRBV27	14	.	TRBJ1-2	.	TGTGCCAGCAGTCTCGACGACAGGATGTATGGCTACACCTTC	CASSLDDRMYGYTF
TRBV11-3	13	.	TRBJ1-2	.	TGTGCCAGCAGCTTAGGAGCTAACTATGGCTACACCTTC	CASSLGANYGYTF
TRBV11-2	13	.	TRBJ1-2	.	TGTGCCAGCAGCTCGCAGGGGATCTATGGCTACACCTTC	CASSSQGIYGYTF
TRBV2	14	.	TRBJ2-7	TRBD1	TGTGCCAGCAGTGAACGACAGGGGGCTTACGAGCAGTACTTC	CASSERQGAYEQYF
TRBV28	15	.	TRBJ2-1	TRBD1	TGTGCCAGCAGCCGGGGACAGGGGGCGCCATATGAGCAGTTCTTC	CASSRGQGAPYEQFF
TRBV30	14	.	TRBJ1-3	.	TGTGCCTGGAGTGCGGACACTTCTGGAAACACCATATATTTT	CAWSADTSGNTIYF
TRBV5-1	12	.	TRBJ1-1	.	TGCGCCAGCAGCTCGACTGGGACTGAAGCTTTCTTT	CASSSTGTEAFF